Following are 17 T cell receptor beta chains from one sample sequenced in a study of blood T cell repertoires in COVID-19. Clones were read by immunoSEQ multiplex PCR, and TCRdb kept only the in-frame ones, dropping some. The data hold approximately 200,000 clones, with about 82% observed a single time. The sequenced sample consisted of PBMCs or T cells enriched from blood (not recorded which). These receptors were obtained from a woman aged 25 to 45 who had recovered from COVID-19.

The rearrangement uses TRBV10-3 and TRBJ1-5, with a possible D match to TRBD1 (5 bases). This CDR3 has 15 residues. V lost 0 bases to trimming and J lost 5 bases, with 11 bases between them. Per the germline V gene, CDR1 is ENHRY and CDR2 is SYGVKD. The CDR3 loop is CAISESGGMDQPQHF. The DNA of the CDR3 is TGTGCCATCAGTGAGTCGGGGGGGATGGATCAGCCCCAGCATTTT.

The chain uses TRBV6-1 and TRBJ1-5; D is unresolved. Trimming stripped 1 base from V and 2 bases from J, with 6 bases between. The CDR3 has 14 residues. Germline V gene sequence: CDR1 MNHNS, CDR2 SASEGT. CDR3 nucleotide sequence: TGTGCCAGCAGTGAAGTACGCGGCAATCAGCCCCAGCATTTT. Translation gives CASSEVRGNQPQHF.

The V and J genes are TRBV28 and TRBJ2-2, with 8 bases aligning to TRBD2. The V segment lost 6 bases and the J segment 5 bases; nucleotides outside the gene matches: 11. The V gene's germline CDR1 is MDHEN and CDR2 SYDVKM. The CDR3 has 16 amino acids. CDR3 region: CASRATSALRTGELFF. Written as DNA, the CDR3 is TGTGCCAGCAGGGCGACTAGCGCTCTTCGTACCGGGGAGCTGTTTTTT. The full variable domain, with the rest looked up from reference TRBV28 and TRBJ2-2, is DVKVTQSSRYLVKRTGEKVFLECVQDMDHENMFWYRQDPGLGLRLIYFSYDVKMKEKGDIPEGYSVSREKKERFSLILESASTNQTSMYLCASRATSALRTGELFFGEGSRLTVL.

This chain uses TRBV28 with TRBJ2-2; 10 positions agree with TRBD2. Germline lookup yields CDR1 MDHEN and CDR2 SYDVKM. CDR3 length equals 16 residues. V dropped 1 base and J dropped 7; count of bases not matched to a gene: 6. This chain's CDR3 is CASSLSVAGGNGELFF. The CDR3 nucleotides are TGTGCCAGCAGTTTATCGGTAGCGGGAGGCAACGGGGAGCTGTTTTTT.

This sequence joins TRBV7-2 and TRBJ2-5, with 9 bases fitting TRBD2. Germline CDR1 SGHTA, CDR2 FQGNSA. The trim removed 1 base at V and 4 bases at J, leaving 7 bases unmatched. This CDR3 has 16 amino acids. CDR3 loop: CASSLELAGILETQYF. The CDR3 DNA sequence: TGTGCCAGCAGCTTAGAGCTAGCGGGAATTTTAGAGACCCAGTACTTC.

The CDR3 coding sequence is TGTGCCAGTAGTATAGGACTAGTTTCCTACAATGAGCAGTTCTTC. Its protein product is CASSIGLVSYNEQFF. The chain uses TRBV19 and TRBJ2-1; the D gene is possibly TRBD2 (6 bases). With 1 base removed from V and 1 base from J, the gap between germline ends came to 8 bases. The V gene's germline CDR1 is LNHDA and CDR2 SQIVND (reference sequence). The CDR3 is 15 residues long.

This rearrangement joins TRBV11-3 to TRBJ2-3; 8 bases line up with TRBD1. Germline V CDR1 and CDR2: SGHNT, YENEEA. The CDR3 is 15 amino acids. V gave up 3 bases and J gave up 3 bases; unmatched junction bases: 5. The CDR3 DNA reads TGTGCCAGCAGCTTGCAGGGGGCCATTACAGATACGCAGTATTTT. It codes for CASSLQGAITDTQYF.

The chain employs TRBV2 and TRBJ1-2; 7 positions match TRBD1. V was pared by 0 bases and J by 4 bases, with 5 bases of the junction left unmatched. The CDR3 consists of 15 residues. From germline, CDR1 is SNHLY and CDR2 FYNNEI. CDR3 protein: CASSEAGQGGYGYTF. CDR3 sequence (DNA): TGTGCCAGCAGTGAAGCGGGCCAGGGGGGCTATGGCTACACCTTC. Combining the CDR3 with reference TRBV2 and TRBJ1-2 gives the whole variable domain EPEVTQTPSHQVTQMGQEVILRCVPISNHLYFYWYRQILGQKVEFLVSFYNNEISEKSEIFDDQFSVERPDGSNFTLKIRSTKLEDSAMYFCASSEAGQGGYGYTFGSGTRLTVV.

CDR3: CASSIDQTLLQFF. CDR3 coding DNA: TGTGCCAGTAGTATAGATCAGACATTGCTGCAGTTCTTC. V gene TRBV19 combines with J gene TRBJ2-1; D is ambiguous. Germline CDR1 and CDR2: LNHDA and SQIVND (reference sequence). The V end was cut by 0 bases, the J end by 12 bases, with 12 bases between. The CDR3 extends over 13 amino acids.

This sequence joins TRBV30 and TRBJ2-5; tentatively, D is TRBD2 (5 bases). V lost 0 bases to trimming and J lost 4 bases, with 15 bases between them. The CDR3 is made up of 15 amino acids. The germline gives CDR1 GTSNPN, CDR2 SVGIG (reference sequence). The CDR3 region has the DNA TGTGCCTGGAGTGTATATAGCGTTGGGCGAGAGACCCAGTACTTC. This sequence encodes CAWSVYSVGRETQYF.

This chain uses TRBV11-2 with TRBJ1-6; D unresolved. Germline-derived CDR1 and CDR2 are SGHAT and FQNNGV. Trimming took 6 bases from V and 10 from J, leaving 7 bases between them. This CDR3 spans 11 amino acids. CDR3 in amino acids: CASRQQSPLHF. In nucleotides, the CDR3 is TGTGCCAGCAGGCAACAGTCACCCCTCCACTTT. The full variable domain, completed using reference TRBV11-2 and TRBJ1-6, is EAGVAQSPRYKIIEKRQSVAFWCNPISGHATLYWYQQILGQGPKLLIQFQNNGVVDDSQLPKDRFSAERLKGVDSTLKIQPAKLEDSAVYLCASRQQSPLHFGNGTRLTVT.

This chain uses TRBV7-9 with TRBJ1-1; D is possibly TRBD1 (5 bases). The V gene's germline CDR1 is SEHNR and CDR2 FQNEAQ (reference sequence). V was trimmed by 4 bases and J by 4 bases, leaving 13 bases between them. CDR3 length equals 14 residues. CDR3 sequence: CASSSVAGTTEAFF. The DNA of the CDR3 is TGTGCCAGCAGCTCCGTCGCGGGGACCACTGAAGCTTTCTTT.

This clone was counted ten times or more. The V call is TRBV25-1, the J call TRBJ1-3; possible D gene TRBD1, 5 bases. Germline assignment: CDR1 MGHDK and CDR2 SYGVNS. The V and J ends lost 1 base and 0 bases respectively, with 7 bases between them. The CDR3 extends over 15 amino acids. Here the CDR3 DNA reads TGTGCCAGCAGTGAATGGGGGGTCTCTGGAAACACCATATATTTT. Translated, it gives CASSEWGVSGNTIYF.

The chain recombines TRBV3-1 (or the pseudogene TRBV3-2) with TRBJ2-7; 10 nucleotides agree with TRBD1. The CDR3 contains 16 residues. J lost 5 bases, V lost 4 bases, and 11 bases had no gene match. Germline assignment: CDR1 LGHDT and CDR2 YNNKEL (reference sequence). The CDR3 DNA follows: TGTGCCAGCAGCCCCATTACGGACAGGGGGGGCGACGAGCAGTACTTC. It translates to CASSPITDRGGDEQYF.

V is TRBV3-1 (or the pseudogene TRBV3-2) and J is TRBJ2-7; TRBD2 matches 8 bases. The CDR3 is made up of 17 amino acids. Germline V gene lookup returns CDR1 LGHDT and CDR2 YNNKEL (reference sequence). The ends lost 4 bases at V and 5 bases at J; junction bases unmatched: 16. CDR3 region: CASSRDLAGGWPDEQYF. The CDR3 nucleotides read TGTGCCAGCAGCCGTGACCTTGCGGGAGGTTGGCCAGACGAGCAGTACTTC.

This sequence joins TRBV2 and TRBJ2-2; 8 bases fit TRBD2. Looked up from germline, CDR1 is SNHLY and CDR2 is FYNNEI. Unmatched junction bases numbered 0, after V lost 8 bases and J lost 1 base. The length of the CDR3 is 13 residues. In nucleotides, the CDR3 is TGTGCCAGCCTAGCGGGGAACACCGGGGAGCTGTTTTTT. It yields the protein CASLAGNTGELFF.

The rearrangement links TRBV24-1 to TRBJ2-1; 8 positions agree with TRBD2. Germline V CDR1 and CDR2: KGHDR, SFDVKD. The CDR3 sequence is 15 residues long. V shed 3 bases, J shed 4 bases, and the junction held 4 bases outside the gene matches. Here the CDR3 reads CATSDQLAVYNEQFF. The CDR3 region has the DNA TGTGCCACCAGTGATCAACTAGCGGTATACAATGAGCAGTTCTTC.